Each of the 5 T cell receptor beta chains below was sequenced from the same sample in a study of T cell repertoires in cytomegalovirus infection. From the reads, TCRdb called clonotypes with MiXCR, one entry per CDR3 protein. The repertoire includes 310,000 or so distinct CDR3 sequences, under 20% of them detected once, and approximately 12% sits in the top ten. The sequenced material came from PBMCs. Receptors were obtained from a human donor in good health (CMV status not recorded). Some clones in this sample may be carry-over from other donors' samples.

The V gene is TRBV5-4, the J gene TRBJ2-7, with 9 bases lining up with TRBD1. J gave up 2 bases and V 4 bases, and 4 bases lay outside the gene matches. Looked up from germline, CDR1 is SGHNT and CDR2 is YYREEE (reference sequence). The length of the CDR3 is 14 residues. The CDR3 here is CASSDRTGAYEQYF. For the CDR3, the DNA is TGTGCCAGCAGCGACCGGACAGGGGCCTACGAGCAGTACTTC.

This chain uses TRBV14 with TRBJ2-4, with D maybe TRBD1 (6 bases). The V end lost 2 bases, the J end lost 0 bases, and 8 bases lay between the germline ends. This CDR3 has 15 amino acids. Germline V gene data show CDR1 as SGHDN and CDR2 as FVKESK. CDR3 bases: TGTGCCAGCAGCCAAACAGGGCTAGCCAAAAACATTCAGTACTTC. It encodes CASSQTGLAKNIQYF.

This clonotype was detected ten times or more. The CDR3, as DNA: TGTGCCAGCAGTGAAGAGGAGACGGGATATAGCAATCAGCCCCAGCATTTT. It yields the protein CASSEEETGYSNQPQHF. The chain couples TRBV6-1 to TRBJ1-5; D ambiguous. Germline V gene data show CDR1 as MNHNS and CDR2 as SASEGT. The CDR3 is made up of 17 amino acids. Trimming left V 1 base short and J 0 bases short, with 13 bases between.

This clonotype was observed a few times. CDR3 residues: CASSSQGHPNQPQHF. The CDR3 DNA is TGTGCCAGCAGCTCCCAGGGACATCCTAATCAGCCCCAGCATTTT. The chain recombines TRBV11-2 with TRBJ1-5, with D possibly being TRBD1 (6 bases). Trimming removed 4 bases from V and 4 bases from J, with 14 bases in between. The germline CDR1 and CDR2 sequences are SGHAT and FQNNGV. CDR3 length: 15 amino acids.

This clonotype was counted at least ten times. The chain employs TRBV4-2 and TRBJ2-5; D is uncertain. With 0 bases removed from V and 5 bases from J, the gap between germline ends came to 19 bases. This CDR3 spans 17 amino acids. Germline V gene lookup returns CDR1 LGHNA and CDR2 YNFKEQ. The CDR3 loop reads CASSQDQGIKVGETQYF. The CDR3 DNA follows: TGTGCCAGCAGCCAAGATCAAGGGATCAAGGTTGGGGAGACCCAGTACTTC.